This T cell receptor beta chain was captured by sequencing in a study of T cell responses to AZD1222 COVID-19 vaccine (dated by TCRdb to 2020 to 2023). Describing the broader study: AZD1222 recipients given second doses at about 4 weeks or at about 12 weeks were pooled, since spike-specific TCR depth and breadth were not found to differ between the two schedules. A total of approximately 230 trial participants underwent TCR sequencing, of whom approximately 210 received two doses of AZD1222 and about 25 received two doses of the MenACWY control vaccine. Trial participants were enrolled by age into 18-55, 56-69 and 70-plus year subgroups, with about 150, 28 and 57 TCR-sequenced participants respectively.

CDR1 and CDR2, looked up from the germline V gene (reference sequence), are LNHDA and SQIVND. V ends up 5 bases short and J 3 bases short, with an unmatched junction base count of 8. There are 15 amino acids in the CDR3, from cysteine to phenylalanine inclusive. Only the CDR3 region is kept as DNA, spanning 45 bases read in frame from base 1. The study at large found these results: Participants were mostly white British, with more females than males. The authors suggested clonal diversity may have been underestimated. In the small 56-69-year group, the increase in depth fell short of significance, most likely because of low power. The whole spike protein was spanned by vaccine-associated CD4 TCRs, and dominant responses were seen in regions 160-218 and 743-854. Nearly half of unique spike-specific TCRs reportedly recognized epitopes outside regions mutated in the B.1.351 and B.1.1.7 variants. Because no day 14 peak-response samples were available, repertoires were characterized only after the peak T cell response. Conclusions about previously exposed vaccinees are limited, since just a handful of AZD1222 recipients were seropositive for SARS-CoV-2 at baseline. After two AZD1222 doses, spike-specific TCR breadth and depth were significantly higher than at day 0 and than in MenACWY recipients.

The CDR3 regions of human TCRbeta chains were subjected to immunosequencing. On the study's bioinformatics: TCRs in the repertoires were matched against a reference library of SARS-CoV-2-specific TCRs that had been generated with the MIRA antigen-specificity platform. Breadth meant the fraction of unique TCRs that were SARS-CoV-2-associated, whereas depth meant the fraction of total T cells that were SARS-CoV-2-associated. Using the MIRA data, every spike-specific TCR was mapped to the spike region that the TCR reacted to and assigned to either a CD4 or a CD8 class. Log10-transformed breadth and depth values were compared by one-way ANOVA with Sidak's multiple comparisons tests. TCRdb holds this immuneACCESS table with in-frame rearrangements only. Some clones are missing; in checked studies, unresolved V genes explain under half, and the rest has no known cause. Clonal size and the V and J genes are those of that table, whereas D and trimming came from the DNA. The table for this sample lists 89,000 or so clones; approximately 86% of them were counted only once. The ten largest make up about 8% of the sample.

Turning to this clone: The antigen it recognizes is unknown. No much larger clone is present one base from it, and per-base qualities are unavailable.

This specimen's time point label, per the study, means: baseline before first vaccination. The vaccinee samples were drawn from two UK trials, COV001 and COV002, one of which was a single-blind randomized controlled phase 2/3 trial testing AZD1222 (ChAdOx1 nCoV-19) in healthy adults. Trial participant PBMC samples were collected at day 0 and day 28 after the second dose for TCRbeta chain sequencing. The receptor's source is an adult in good health. This sequence uses TRBV19 and TRBJ2-7; 9 nucleotides in the junction match TRBD1. The sample here was peripheral blood, taken on day 0 of AZD1222 vaccination. The CDR3 protein sequence reads: CASSVRDREDYEQYF. The DNA sequence is as follows: TGTGCCAGTAGTGTACGGGACAGGGAGGACTACGAGCAGTACTTC.